The rows below give T cell receptor beta chains drawn from one sample of a study of T cell clonotyping in hematopoietic cell transplantation. Some clones are missing from TCRdb's copy, which holds only in-frame ones; the method was immunoSEQ multiplex PCR. The sample includes roughly 18,000 clones, around 86% of them seen just once. The sample was peripheral blood mononuclear cells, taken before stem cell transplant. The receptors shown here come from a man aged 45 to 65 with acute myeloid leukemia. Some clones in this sample may be carry-over from other donors' samples. CDR3s include the opening cysteine and the closing phenylalanine or tryptophan. Each record gives: J gene, D gene, clone size, V gene, CDR3 protein, CDR3 DNA. A D gene is named only where the DNA matches it firmly. Clone size, where shown, is once, few, many, or a class for clones that have expanded.

TRBJ2-3	.	.	TRBV5-6	CASSPPAHSTDTQYF	TGTGCCAGCAGCCCGCCAGCACATAGCACAGATACGCAGTATTTT
TRBJ1-1	TRBD1	.	TRBV6-6	CASSPQGATEAFF	TGTGCCAGCAGCCCACAGGGGGCCACTGAAGCTTTCTTT
TRBJ1-4	.	.	TRBV5-6	CASSFKGRGEKLFF	TGTGCCAGCAGCTTCAAGGGGAGGGGTGAAAAACTGTTTTTT
TRBJ2-3	.	.	TRBV6-5	CASSSPAARGTDTQYF	TGTGCCAGCAGTTCCCCGGCGGCTCGGGGCACAGATACGCAGTATTTT
TRBJ2-1	TRBD2	.	TRBV19	CASSIMGLAGDYNEQFF	TGTGCCAGTAGCATCATGGGACTAGCGGGGGATTACAATGAGCAGTTCTTC
TRBJ2-7	.	.	TRBV2	CASGQGNYEQYF	TGTGCCAGCGGTCAGGGGAACTACGAGCAGTACTTC
TRBJ1-1	.	.	TRBV10-1	CASSAGVNTEAFF	TGCGCCAGCAGTGCGGGAGTGAACACTGAAGCTTTCTTT
TRBJ2-3	TRBD2	.	TRBV9	CASSTRTSALPRRADTQYF	TGTGCCAGCAGCACCAGGACTAGCGCACTCCCTCGTAGGGCAGATACGCAGTATTTT
TRBJ2-3	.	.	TRBV4-3	CASSQALVLSDTQYF	TGCGCCAGCAGCCAAGCTCTAGTTTTGTCAGATACGCAGTATTTT
TRBJ2-7	TRBD1	.	TRBV5-8	CASSLGQGGNEQYF	TGTGCCAGCAGCCTAGGACAGGGCGGAAACGAGCAGTACTTC
TRBJ1-6	TRBD1	.	TRBV2	CASSSDRGKNSPLHF	TGTGCCAGCAGTTCCGACAGGGGGAAGAATTCACCCCTCCACTTT
TRBJ2-7	TRBD1	.	TRBV29-1	CSVLLRDRPYEQYF	TGCAGCGTTCTTCTCCGGGACAGGCCCTACGAGCAGTACTTC
TRBJ2-2	.	.	TRBV5-5	CASSIRALAGELFF	TGTGCCAGCAGCATCCGGGCCCTCGCTGGGGAGCTGTTTTTT
TRBJ2-7	TRBD1	.	TRBV27	CASSLQTGAYEQYF	TGTGCCAGCAGTTTGCAGACAGGGGCCTACGAGCAGTACTTC
TRBJ2-7	.	.	TRBV7-9	CVSSGEDRAYEQYF	TGTGTCAGCAGCGGGGAAGACAGGGCCTACGAGCAGTACTTC
TRBJ2-1	TRBD1	few	TRBV5-1	CASSLSGTGFYNEQFF	TGCGCCAGCAGCTTGTCCGGGACAGGGTTCTACAATGAGCAGTTCTTC
TRBJ1-5	TRBD1	.	TRBV6-1	CASSEVSGQGAQPQHF	TGTGCCAGCAGTGAAGTTTCGGGACAGGGGGCACAGCCCCAGCATTTT
TRBJ1-2	.	.	TRBV15	CATSRDRQDGYTF	TGTGCCACCAGCAGAGATCGACAGGATGGCTACACCTTC
TRBJ1-4	.	.	TRBV5-6	CASSLDRLNEKLFF	TGTGCCAGCAGCTTAGACAGGTTAAATGAAAAACTGTTTTTT
TRBJ2-2	.	.	TRBV11-3	CASSLARTGELFF	TGTGCCAGCAGCTTGGCAAGGACCGGGGAGCTGTTTTTT
TRBJ2-7	TRBD1	.	TRBV7-9	CATRQGPYEQYF	TGTGCCACCCGACAGGGGCCCTACGAGCAGTACTTC
TRBJ1-2	.	.	TRBV29-1	CSVYDGDEGYTF	TGCAGCGTTTACGACGGGGATGAAGGCTACACCTTC
TRBJ2-7	TRBD1	.	TRBV27	CASSLPTNSSLTGDLNEQYF	TGTGCCAGCAGTTTACCCACTAATAGTTCATTGACAGGGGATCTCAACGAGCAGTACTTC
TRBJ1-6	.	.	TRBV7-9	CASSPLGSSYNSPLHF	TGTGCCAGCAGCCCGCTCGGTAGCTCCTATAATTCACCCCTCCACTTT
TRBJ2-4	TRBD1	.	TRBV6-5	CASLDRGPNIQYF	TGTGCCAGCCTCGACAGGGGACCAAACATTCAGTACTTC
TRBJ1-6	.	few	TRBV7-9	CASNLATDSPLHF	TGTGCCAGCAATTTGGCCACTGATTCACCCCTCCACTTT
TRBJ1-1	.	.	TRBV15	CATSRVDRGNTEAFF	TGTGCCACCAGCAGAGTTGATAGGGGGAACACTGAAGCTTTCTTT
TRBJ1-2	.	.	TRBV11-2	CASSLDLERYYGYTF	TGTGCCAGCAGCTTAGATCTGGAAAGATACTATGGCTACACCTTC